This note documents a single T cell receptor (beta chain) sequence. What antigen it recognizes has not been identified. No qualities accompany the bases; no much larger clone lies one base away. Participants in the prospective study were enrolled through a virtual design, were aged roughly 18 to 90 years, and lived in about two dozen United States geographic areas. Cohort assignment in the prospective study relied on participant-reported clinical history from a screening survey and a study questionnaire. In the prospective study, whole blood, serum and a nasopharyngeal or oropharyngeal swab were collected from each participant by mobile phlebotomists. Over a roughly two-month period, participants in the prospective study had the option of providing additional blood draws and questionnaires. Blood samples from the prospective study were shipped frozen or at room temperature prior to DNA extraction.

This entry is derived from a study of blood T cell repertoires in COVID-19 (TCRdb year 2020). For context, the study as a whole: Samples covering the acute and convalescent phases of COVID-19 were provided by collaborators in the United States, Italy and Spain. The repertoires were released in a freely available public database intended as a resource for research on the immune response to SARS-CoV-2. The samples were drawn from two sources: the first 160 participants of the ongoing ImmuneRACE study, and 1,254 subjects contributed by 6 global collaborators. The sample metadata nearly always contained a de-identified subject ID, COVID-19 status, age in years and sex. HLA class I and class II types, where available, came from metadata supplied by the sample provider rather than from assay-based typing. Subjects who had been exposed to COVID-19, were actively infected with it, or had recovered from it provided the deeply sampled blood TCRbeta repertoires that made up the dataset. The material from the prospective study consisted of cDNA or gDNA derived from T cells, B-cell-depleted T cells, or PBMCs. The paper as a whole reports these results and caveats: How much clinical and demographic metadata was included differed by source and by participant, and the metadata was provided uncurated.

The immunoSEQ Assay, a bias-controlled multiplex PCR, was used to amplify TCRbeta CDR3 regions from genomic DNA. The original pipeline was this. Nucleated cell counts per sample were estimated from amplification of reference gene primers within the assay. To quantify the absolute abundance of each unique TCRbeta CDR3 rearrangement, sequence reads were collapsed and filtered. For each sample, productive Simpson clonality was calculated as the square root of Simpson's diversity index over productive rearrangements. TCRdb provides this immuneACCESS table in a form limited to in-frame rearrangements. Some clones are lacking; in checked studies, under half of them reflect an unresolved V gene, and why the rest are absent is not known. V and J calls and clone size are given by that table; D and trimming were obtained from the DNA. In all, the sample holds fewer than 300,000 clones, and approximately 91% of those were seen once. Approximately 2.4% of the sample rests with the top ten.

The germline V gene encodes CDR1 SEHNR and CDR2 FQNEAQ (reference sequence). The V and J ends are trimmed by 4 bases and 4 bases, leaving 20 bases between them. The CDR3 covers 17 residues, taking in both the cysteine and the phenylalanine. Solely the CDR3 DNA is kept, with 51 bases framed from the first base. The V and J genes are TRBV7-9 and TRBJ1-3; the D gene is possibly TRBD1, with 6 bases matching. Sample: PBMCs or T cells enriched from blood (not recorded which). The TCR sequence derives from a woman aged 40 to 49 with acute COVID-19. The sequence in DNA is TGTGCCAGCAGCTCCCAGGTATGGGGGCAAAGAGGAAACACCATATATTTT. Its protein is CASSSQVWGQRGNTIYF.